This TCR beta chain originates from a study of Ad26.COV2.S vaccination and SARS-CoV-2 variants. Germline-derived CDR1 and CDR2 are SGHAT and FQNNGV. The CDR3 contains 15 residues. Trimming pared 4 bases from V and 5 bases from J, leaving 15 bases between. This sample's treatment: roughly 18 received Ad26.COV2.S at low or high dose, single or two shots; roughly five received placebo; per-sample allocation not given. After the first vaccine or placebo injection, samples were drawn on day 63. Assay: immunoSEQ multiplex PCR; the TCRdb copy retains only in-frame clones and omits some. The sample yields about 420,000 clones, approximately 88% seen once. Findings of the study overall: Overall T cell responses may have been underestimated by the analyses of TCR breadth and depth. Participants in the vaccine arm had higher spike-specific TCR breadth; placebo recipients had lower.

As to this clone: Its target is not known.

The clonotype was recovered from a person aged 18-60 years who received the Ad26.COV2.S COVID-19 vaccine or a placebo. The specimen comprised peripheral blood, sampled in a trial of Ad26.COV2.S vaccine versus placebo. The gene calls are TRBV11-2 and TRBJ2-1; D gene uncertain. CDR3 protein: CASSSWEQYNNEQFF. Written as DNA, the CDR3 is TGTGCCAGCAGCTCGTGGGAACAGTATAACAATGAGCAGTTCTTC.